The present T cell receptor beta chain was sequenced within a study of T cell repertoires in cytomegalovirus infection. In the study overall: It was the public TCR beta signatures that indicated both CMV infection and matching HLA type.

TCRdb used MiXCR to reprocess the reads, holding one entry per CDR3 protein. The data hold about 570,000 distinct CDR3 sequences, with 35% to 50% observed a single time. The germline gives CDR1 SGHTA, CDR2 FQGNSA. This CDR3 has 13 amino acids. J was trimmed by 6 bases and V by 9 bases; bases with no gene match: 7. Ten or more counts support this clonotype. Antigen: not known. Points from the study as a whole: People with CMV and the relevant HLA were identified by cumulative public TCR beta family frequency. In two of eight donors, the top clonotype was HLA-C-restricted CMV-specific.

This chain joins TRBV7-2 and TRBJ2-3, with 9 bases aligning to TRBD1. The sequence was obtained from a human donor in good health (CMV status not recorded). Some clones in this sample may be carry-over from other donors' samples. Here the sequenced sample was cultured PBMCs, taken from culture after CMV antigen stimulation. Written as DNA, the CDR3 is TGTGCCAGTGGGGACAGGGCGGGGGATACGCAGTATTTT. Amino acid sequence: CASGDRAGDTQYF.